This record looks at one TCR beta chain sequence and its context. The sample originates from a study of immune characterization of retroperitoneal liposarcoma. Using its own MiXCR run on the PCR reads, TCRdb lists one record per CDR3 protein. The table has approximately 9,300 distinct CDR3 sequences, 28% seen once. Sequencing input: tumor tissue. The receptor's source is a male donor with retroperitoneal liposarcoma.

CDR3 sequence: CASRFRDDAYEQFF. The CDR3 bases are TGTGCCAGCAGGTTCCGGGACGACGCCTACGAGCAGTTCTTC. This chain links TRBV11-3 with TRBJ2-1; D is perhaps TRBD1 or TRBD2 (5 bases each). The germline gives CDR1 SGHNT, CDR2 YENEEA. There are 14 residues in the CDR3. V dropped 6 bases and J dropped 10 bases, with 19 bases sitting between them.